This T cell receptor beta chain was profiled in a study of cytomegalovirus exposure and HLA in healthy donors. Looking at the study overall: The use of the same platform for the roughly 120 validation repertoires and the roughly 700 first-cohort repertoires was reported by a later analysis. Study findings and constraints: The study flagged about 150 TCR beta chains as cytomegalovirus-associated. Reports showed the classifier diagnosing cytomegalovirus status with high specificity and sensitivity.

Trimming removed 5 bases from V and 0 bases from J, with 11 bases in between. CDR1 and CDR2 (germline): SGHAT, FQNNGV. The CDR3 is made up of 14 amino acids. Concerning this clone: Its cognate antigen is unknown.

Data came from immunoSEQ multiplex PCR; TCRdb stores just in-frame clones and leaves some out. The repertoire consists of over 60,000 clones, with around 96% occurring once and the leading ten covering roughly 4.5%. The sequence came from a woman between 18 and 29 years old in good health and CMV-seropositive. The chain is built from TRBV11-2 and TRBJ2-7; D may be TRBD2 (6 bases). What was sequenced was PBMCs. In DNA, the CDR3 is TGTGCCAGCAGCCGGAGGGCTACCTCCTACGAGCAGTACTTC. Translation gives CASSRRATSYEQYF.